The clone carrying this T cell receptor beta chain was detected only once. The target antigen is unknown. Primers included in the PCR were 60 Vbeta and 13 Jbeta primers. Some clones are missing from TCRdb's copy, which holds only in-frame ones; the method was immunoSEQ multiplex PCR. The sample lists roughly 200,000 clones; 70% to 85% were seen once. This record comes from a study of cytomegalovirus exposure and HLA in healthy donors. General study points: The study reported that TCR beta sequences accurately predicted HLA-A and HLA-B alleles in most subjects. Later analysis showed most CMV-associated TCR beta chains appearing HLA-restricted.

Sequenced input: PBMCs. This TCR was sampled from a woman in her fifties or sixties in good health and CMV-seropositive.

CDR3 in DNA: TGTGCCAGCAGCCTACAAGGACAGGGGATAGGCGGCTACACCTTC. Protein sequence: CASSLQGQGIGGYTF. V usage is TRBV7-3 and J usage is TRBJ1-2, with 9 bases identical to TRBD1. Germline V gene sequence: CDR1 SGHTA, CDR2 FQGTGA. V was pared by 5 bases and J by 8 bases, with 12 bases of the junction left unmatched. The CDR3 is made up of 15 amino acids.